One T cell receptor beta chain is described in this entry. The target antigen is unknown. 60 Vbeta and 13 Jbeta primers were used in PCR. Generated by immunoSEQ multiplex PCR, the TCRdb table keeps only in-frame clones and is missing some. The data contain approximately 150,000 clones, roughly two thirds of them seen just once; the ten biggest clones take up less than 3.5%. This entry is derived from a study of cytomegalovirus exposure and HLA in healthy donors. Study-level points and caveats: According to the study, around 180 TCR beta chains were cytomegalovirus-associated. Published work reported that the classifier diagnosed cytomegalovirus status with high specificity and sensitivity.

Germline V CDR1 and CDR2: SNHLY, FYNNEI. The length of the CDR3 is 14 residues. This chain connects TRBV2 to TRBJ2-5; TRBD1 might be the D (5 bases). The tail of the sequence fits TRBJ2-7 better, so the J call may be wrong. This sequence was found in a middle-aged woman in good health and CMV-seropositive. Input material: PBMCs. The CDR3 nucleotides are TGTGCCAGCAGTGAAGCCCCAGGGTTCGACGAGCAGTACTTC. Translation: CASSEAPGFDEQYF.